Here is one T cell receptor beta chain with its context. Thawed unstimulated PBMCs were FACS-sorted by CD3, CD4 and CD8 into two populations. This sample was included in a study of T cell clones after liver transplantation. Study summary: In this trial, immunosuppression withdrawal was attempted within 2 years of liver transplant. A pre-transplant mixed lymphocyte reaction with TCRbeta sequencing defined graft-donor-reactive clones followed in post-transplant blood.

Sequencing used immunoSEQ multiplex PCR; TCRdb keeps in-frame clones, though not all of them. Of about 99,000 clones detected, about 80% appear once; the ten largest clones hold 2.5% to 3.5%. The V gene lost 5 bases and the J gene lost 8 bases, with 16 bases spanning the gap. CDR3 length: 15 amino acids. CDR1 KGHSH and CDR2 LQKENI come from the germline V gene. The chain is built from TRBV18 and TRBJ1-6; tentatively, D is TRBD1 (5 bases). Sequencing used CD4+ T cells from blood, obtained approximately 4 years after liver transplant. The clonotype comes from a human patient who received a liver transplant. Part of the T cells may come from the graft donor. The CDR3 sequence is CASSSSGTGDSPLHF. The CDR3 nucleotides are TGTGCCAGCTCATCTTCCGGGACGGGGGATTCACCCCTCCACTTT.